This T cell receptor beta chain was retrieved from a study of shared clonotypes between healthy human individuals. The CDR3 has 14 residues. The V end was cut by 2 bases, the J end by 4 bases, with 10 bases between. The germline gives CDR1 MNHGY, CDR2 SAAAGT. The naive CD8 fraction comprised CD45RO-negative cells positively selected for CCR7 and excluded terminally differentiated effector memory CD45RA+ cells. Everyone who donated was a Caucasian adult who lived in Nashville, Tennessee. Over several immunoSEQ plates, each subset's genomic DNA was distributed in even portions. The assay was immunoSEQ multiplex PCR, and TCRdb's table has in-frame clones only and misses some. The profile shows around 2,000,000 clones, about 95% of them singletons. A note on this clone: Its target is not known.

Whole-study results and caveats: In a few donors, around 5% of naive CD4 clonotypes appeared in common.

The chain combines TRBV6-8 with TRBJ2-3; D ambiguous. The material sequenced was naive CD8+ T cells sorted from blood. This receptor was obtained from a man younger than 35 in good health. Here the CDR3 reads CASSYTMCADTQYF. In DNA, the CDR3 is TGTGCCAGCAGTTACACGATGTGCGCAGATACGCAGTATTTT.